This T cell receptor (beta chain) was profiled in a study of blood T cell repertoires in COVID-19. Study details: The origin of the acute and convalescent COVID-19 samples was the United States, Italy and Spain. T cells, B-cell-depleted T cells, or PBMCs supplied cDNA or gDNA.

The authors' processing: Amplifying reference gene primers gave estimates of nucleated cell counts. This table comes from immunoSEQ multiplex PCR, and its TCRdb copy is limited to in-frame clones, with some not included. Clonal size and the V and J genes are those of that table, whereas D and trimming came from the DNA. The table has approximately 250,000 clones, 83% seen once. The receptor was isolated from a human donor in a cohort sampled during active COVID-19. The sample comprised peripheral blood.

In DNA form, the CDR3 reads TGTGCCAGCAGCTTGGCCCGAAGCGGCTACACCTTC. It is translated as CASSLARSGYTF. The chain combines TRBV5-6 with TRBJ1-2; D is unresolved. Trimming shortened V by 0 bases and J by 8 bases, and 8 bases separated the two germline ends. The CDR3 has 12 amino acids. Germline V gives CDR1 SGHDT, CDR2 YYEEEE.